This T cell receptor (beta chain) was captured in a study of low-dose radiotherapy and immunotherapy resistance in tumors. As for the study in general: The regimen for patients comprised intravenous nivolumab 240 mg every two weeks plus intravenous ipilimumab 1 mg/kg every six weeks.

This clonotype was seen many times. Germline V gives CDR1 SGHRS, CDR2 YFSETQ. V trimming: 4 bases; J trimming: 0 bases; junction bases outside the gene matches: 15. The CDR3 length is 20 residues. TRAV- and TRBV-specific primers were used for first-strand cDNA, which covered alpha and beta chains. With a constant-region primer and a V-primer adapter, TCRs were subjected to 20 PCR cycles of amplification. From the reads, TCRdb called clonotypes with MiXCR, one entry per CDR3 protein. The sample includes some 85,000 distinct CDR3 sequences, about 20% seen only once; the top ten take around 6.3%. Time point defined: before trial treatment. Every donor was treated with nivolumab, ipilimumab, aspirin, low-dose cyclophosphamide and also low-dose radiotherapy.

The V gene is TRBV5-1, the J gene TRBJ2-3; 12 positions match TRBD1. This TCR was sampled from a male donor with prostate cancer. The sample here was PBMCs, taken before treatment. The CDR3 DNA is TGCGCCAGCAGCATACCGGGACAGGGGGCATCTTTGGGTAGCACAGATACGCAGTATTTT. It encodes CASSIPGQGASLGSTDTQYF.